This T cell receptor beta chain stems from a study of blood T cell repertoires in COVID-19. As for the study in general: The United States, Italy and Spain supplied acute and convalescent COVID-19 samples. PBMCs, B-cell-depleted T cells, or T cells were the source of the cDNA or gDNA that made up the material.

Authors' analysis steps: Reference gene primer amplification gave estimated nucleated cell counts. Only in-frame clones appear in the TCRdb table, and some are missing; sequencing was by immunoSEQ multiplex PCR. The V and J calls and clone size were taken over from that table, and D and trimming were inferred from the DNA. The data show about 190,000 clones, with approximately 86% seen just once and approximately 4.7% held by the top ten. The ends lost 7 bases at V and 3 bases at J; junction bases unmatched: 6. CDR3 size: 12 residues. Germline V gene data show CDR1 as SQVTM and CDR2 as ANQGSEA. Only a few counts were recorded for this clone.

This sequence was found in a woman between 55 and 75 years old with acute COVID-19. The chain has TRBV29-1 and TRBJ2-7, with 7 bases matching TRBD1. The sequenced sample consisted of PBMCs or T cells enriched from blood (not recorded which). In nucleotides, the CDR3 is TGCAGCGCTTCGACAGGGTTCTACGAGCAGTACTTC. This sequence encodes CSASTGFYEQYF.